This entry features one T cell receptor beta chain sequence. What it binds is not known. Per donor there was one draw, yielding a blood sample of 2.5 ml. The sample belongs to a study of monozygotic twins with inflammatory bowel disease. Incorporation of UMIs carrying a 6-nucleotide sample barcode was performed by template switching. TCRdb reprocessed the 5' RACE reads and stores each CDR3 protein as one record, lacking DNA. Recorded for this sample: about 420,000 distinct CDR3 sequences. Study-wide results and caveats: Twins with IBD were found to have lower TCRbeta diversity (inverse Simpson) than healthy co-twins. Differences in immunosuppressive treatment may have been a source of added variability in patient repertoires.

The source material was blood. The source of this sequence is a human donor with ulcerative colitis or Crohn's disease, or a healthy co-twin of an affected twin (not recorded which).

This chain's CDR3 is CASSLRQGRRETQYF. The chain uses TRBV5-1 and TRBJ2-5; the TRBD1 assignment by TCRdb is unverifiable without DNA. CDR3 length equals 15 residues. Germline lookup yields CDR1 SGHRS and CDR2 YFSETQ.